One and the same sample provided the 22 T cell receptor beta chains below, sequenced in a study of CD8+CD57+ T cells in acquired aplastic anemia. The study profiled TCR beta VDJ and CDR3 using genomic DNA as template. From the reads, TCRdb called clonotypes with MiXCR, one entry per CDR3 protein. Of 150,000 to 200,000 distinct CDR3 sequences in the sample, 48% were seen once. All patients picked for sequencing had shown, by flow cytometry, an expansion of CD8+CD57+ cells. Source material: sorted CD4+, CD8+, or CD8+CD57+ T cells (not recorded which) from PBMCs. All receptors come from a human donor with aplastic anemia.

The table lists this clonotype with many counts. This chain joins TRBV5-1 and TRBJ2-7, with 8 positions matching TRBD1. With 3 bases clipped from V and 7 bases from J, the junction kept 12 bases outside the gene matches. This CDR3 has 15 residues. The germline CDR1 and CDR2 sequences are SGHRS and YFSETQ. CDR3 in DNA: TGCGCCAGCAGCTACGAGACAGGGGCCCGTAGGGAGCAGTACTTC. Protein product: CASSYETGARREQYF.

This clonotype was recorded at least ten times. The chain recombines TRBV2 with TRBJ2-7; perhaps TRBD2 as D (5 bases). The V end lost 3 bases, the J end lost 6 bases, and 21 bases lay between the germline ends. The germline gives CDR1 SNHLY, CDR2 FYNNEI. The CDR3 is 16 residues long. The CDR3 loop reads CASSEQGIGGAGEQYF. The CDR3 DNA follows: TGTGCCAGCAGTGAGCAAGGTATAGGAGGAGCCGGCGAGCAGTACTTC.

The chain is built from TRBV20-1 and TRBJ1-2; D unresolved. Germline V lookup: CDR1 DFQATT, CDR2 SNEGSKA (reference sequence). Deletions cut 6 bases from V and 0 bases from J, with 17 bases between. The CDR3 spans 15 residues. DNA for the CDR3: TGCAGTGCCCGAAGGGTGGGCTCAGCTAACTATGGCTACACCTTC. Its protein product is CSARRVGSANYGYTF.

The V and J genes are TRBV7-2 and TRBJ1-5; D gene unclear. The length of the CDR3 is 14 residues. Germline-derived CDR1 and CDR2 are SGHTA and FQGNSA. Trimming left V 0 bases short and J 7 bases short, with 10 bases between. As DNA, the CDR3 is TGTGCCAGCAGCTTAGCGGTGGTGGGACAGCCCCAGCATTTT. Its protein product is CASSLAVVGQPQHF. Together with reference TRBV7-2 and TRBJ1-5, the CDR3 gives the full variable domain: GAGVSQSPSNKVTEKGKDVELRCDPISGHTALYWYRQSLGQGLEFLIYFQGNSAPDKSGLPSDRFSAERTGGSVSTLTIQRTQQEDSAVYLCASSLAVVGQPQHFGDGTRLSIL.

This clonotype showed up many times. CDR3 in amino acids: CASSELLETDTQYF. The CDR3 DNA sequence: TGCGCCAGCAGTGAGTTGTTAGAAACAGATACGCAGTATTTT. This chain links TRBV10-2 with TRBJ2-3; D unclear. Germline CDR1 and CDR2: WSHSY and SAAADI. V was trimmed by 1 base and J by 3 bases, leaving 8 bases between them. The CDR3 totals 14 residues.

The J gene is TRBJ2-7, the V gene TRBV2; weak D call: TRBD2 (5 bases). CDR3 length: 14 residues. Between the trimmed V and J ends, which lost 6 bases and 3 bases, there was a span of 15 bases. Germline V gene lookup returns CDR1 SNHLY and CDR2 FYNNEI. The CDR3 protein is CASSGLDSVYEQYF. CDR3 bases: TGTGCCAGCAGCGGTCTAGATAGCGTCTACGAGCAGTACTTC.

For this clonotype: Since the CDR3 does not end with the conserved phenylalanine or tryptophan, this likely comes from a read error. The J gene is TRBJ2-7, the V gene TRBV15, with TRBD1 matching over 12 bases. The CDR3 length is 14 residues. The V segment lost 3 bases and the J segment 5 bases; nucleotides outside the gene matches: 2. Germline V CDR1 and CDR2: LNHNV, YYDKDF (reference sequence). This chain's CDR3 is CATSSGTGGDEQYS. The CDR3 DNA reads TGTGCCACCAGCAGTGGGACAGGGGGCGACGAGCAGTACTCC.

The sample holds a few counts of this clonotype. This chain uses TRBV15 with TRBJ2-6, with D unclear. The CDR3 loop spans 13 amino acids. Trimming stripped 3 bases from V and 4 bases from J, with 4 bases between. Germline-derived CDR1 and CDR2 are LNHNV and YYDKDF (reference sequence). CDR3 region: CATSSEGANVLTF. The CDR3 bases are TGTGCCACCAGCAGCGAGGGGGCCAACGTCCTGACTTTC.

Points on this clonotype: The missing conserved phenylalanine or tryptophan at the end of this CDR3 makes a read error likely. The chain uses TRBV29-1 and TRBJ1-2, with D perhaps TRBD1 (5 bases). The germline V gene encodes CDR1 SQVTM and CDR2 ANQGSEA. The CDR3 has 14 residues. The V gene lost 0 bases and the J gene lost 8 bases, with 16 bases spanning the gap. The CDR3 here is CSVEDGGEGKGYTS. The CDR3 DNA reads as TGCAGCGTTGAAGATGGAGGGGAGGGTAAGGGCTACACCTCC.

This clonotype was observed at least ten times. This chain links TRBV9 with TRBJ2-7, with TRBD1 matching 8 bases. J lost 4 bases, V lost 2 bases, and 8 bases had no gene match. The CDR3 is 15 residues long. Germline V gene lookup returns CDR1 SGDLS and CDR2 YYNGEE. CDR3 sequence: CASSVAGTGVYEQYF. The CDR3, as DNA: TGTGCCAGCAGCGTCGCCGGGACAGGCGTTTACGAGCAGTACTTC.

The chain links TRBV20-1 to TRBJ2-2; 12 nucleotides match TRBD2. The germline CDR1 and CDR2 sequences are DFQATT and SNEGSKA (reference sequence). The CDR3 is 16 residues long. V dropped 6 bases and J dropped 0; count of bases not matched to a gene: 5. The CDR3 protein is CSARASGRANTGELFF. The CDR3 DNA is TGCAGTGCAAGGGCTAGCGGGAGGGCGAACACCGGGGAGCTGTTTTTT.

This clonotype occurred a few times. Being one base from a much bigger clone, this may be a read error. This chain connects TRBV20-1 to TRBJ2-2; 8 positions agree with TRBD2. Trimming removed 5 bases from V and 7 bases from J; junction bases left unmatched: 9. Germline assignment: CDR1 DFQATT and CDR2 SNEGSKA (reference sequence). The CDR3 extends over 14 amino acids. The CDR3 loop reads CSAGKREMFGELFF. In nucleotides, the CDR3 is TGCAGTGCTGGAAAGCGGGAGATGTTCGGGGAGCTGTTTTTT.

The chain is built from TRBV12-3 or TRBV12-4 and TRBJ2-7, with 9 bases fitting TRBD1. This CDR3 contains 14 residues. The junction had 10 bases not matched to a gene; V was cut back by 6 bases and J by 7 bases. The CDR3 DNA follows: TGTGCCAGCAGACTGGGACAGGGCGGAAGGGAGCAGTACTTC. Translating it yields CASRLGQGGREQYF.

V gene TRBV7-9 combines with J gene TRBJ2-7; unclear D gene. V lost 1 base, J lost 6 bases, and 4 bases lay in between. Germline lookup yields CDR1 SEHNR and CDR2 FQNEAQ (reference sequence). This CDR3 contains 11 residues. CDR3 region: CASSLESEQYF. The CDR3 DNA is TGTGCCAGCAGCTTAGAAAGCGAGCAGTACTTC.

The rearrangement joins TRBV29-1 to TRBJ2-1, with 11 bases matching TRBD2. V lost 6 bases and J lost 5; bases outside the gene matches: 6. The V gene's germline CDR1 is SQVTM and CDR2 ANQGSEA. The CDR3 sequence is 14 residues long. CDR3 residues: CSVDLAGGDNEQFF. In DNA form, the CDR3 reads TGCAGCGTGGACCTAGCGGGGGGCGACAATGAGCAGTTCTTC.

In its sample, this clonotype was seen many times. This chain links TRBV15 with TRBJ1-5, with a possible D match to TRBD1 (6 bases). The CDR3 covers 15 residues. Germline V gene lookup returns CDR1 LNHNV and CDR2 YYDKDF (reference sequence). Trimming removed 0 bases from V and 7 bases from J, with 13 bases in between. CDR3 in DNA: TGTGCCACCAGCAGAGATCCCGGGGGCCACCAGCCCCAGCATTTT. It codes for CATSRDPGGHQPQHF.

There are many counts of this clonotype. The chain combines TRBV2 with TRBJ2-5; tentative D call: TRBD1 (6 bases). The CDR3 sequence is 11 residues long. V lost 5 bases, J lost 9 bases, and 10 bases lay in between. Germline V lookup: CDR1 SNHLY, CDR2 FYNNEI. The DNA of the CDR3 is TGTGCCAGCAGTTCTGACAGGCCCCAGTACTTC. The encoded protein is CASSSDRPQYF.

This clonotype was counted between two and nine times. J is TRBJ2-3 and V is TRBV7-9; D is uncertain. The CDR3 is made up of 12 amino acids. The germline V and J ends were trimmed by 8 bases and 1 base, with 7 bases remaining between them. Germline V CDR1 and CDR2: SEHNR, FQNEAQ (reference sequence). Written as DNA, the CDR3 is TGTGCCAGCGTTCCGGGCACAGATACGCAGTATTTT. Translated: CASVPGTDTQYF. The variable domain in full, completed from reference TRBV7-9 and TRBJ2-3, reads DTGVSQNPRHKITKRGQNVTFRCDPISEHNRLYWYRQTLGQGPEFLTYFQNEAQLEKSRLLSDRFSAERPKGSFSTLEIQRTEQGDSAMYLCASVPGTDTQYFGPGTRLTVL.

This chain uses TRBV10-1 with TRBJ2-1, with D unresolved. CDR1 is WNHNN, CDR2 SYGVQD, per germline (reference sequence). V lost 0 bases to trimming and J lost 9 bases, with 21 bases between them. This CDR3 has 17 amino acids. The CDR3 loop reads CASSESETGILFSEQFF. Here the CDR3 DNA reads TGCGCCAGCAGTGAGTCGGAAACCGGCATATTGTTCAGTGAGCAGTTCTTC.

At least ten counts were recorded for this clonotype. The rearrangement links TRBV19 to TRBJ2-3; TRBD2 agrees at 12 bases. Germline values: CDR1 LNHDA, CDR2 SQIVND (reference sequence). The V segment lost 5 bases and the J segment 1 base; nucleotides outside the gene matches: 4. CDR3 size: 16 residues. The CDR3 here is CASSPRLAGGTDTQYF. The CDR3 DNA reads as TGTGCCAGTAGTCCAAGACTAGCGGGGGGCACAGATACGCAGTATTTT.

This clonotype showed up many times. The chain employs TRBV20-1 and TRBJ2-1; 11 positions match TRBD2. J gave up 3 bases and V 6 bases, and 4 bases lay outside the gene matches. There are 14 residues in the CDR3. Germline CDR1 DFQATT, CDR2 SNEGSKA (reference sequence). Written as DNA, the CDR3 is TGCAGTGCCAGCCTAGCGGGGGGCTACAATGAGCAGTTCTTC. This gives the protein CSASLAGGYNEQFF.

The chain recombines TRBV25-1 with TRBJ1-6; D ambiguous. The CDR3 is 15 amino acids. Germline values: CDR1 MGHDK, CDR2 SYGVNS. The ends were cut back, 2 bases at V and 7 bases at J, with 12 bases in the middle. The CDR3 here is CASSEPLGPNSPLHF. The DNA for the CDR3 is TGTGCCAGCAGTGAACCCCTCGGACCGAATTCACCCCTCCACTTT.